The TCR beta chain described here comes from a study of control samples from healthy donors and cancer patients. The assay was immunoSEQ multiplex PCR, and TCRdb's table has in-frame clones only and misses some. Among 130,000 to 150,000 clones listed, roughly 93% were seen once. This TCR was recovered from a young man in good health. The sequenced sample consisted of blood.

The CDR3 sequence is CASSSLGVTGLAEAFF. CDR3 coding DNA: TGTGCCAGCAGCTCATTAGGGGTTACAGGGCTGGCTGAAGCTTTCTTT. The chain couples TRBV5-4 to TRBJ1-1; a weak D match, TRBD1 (6 bases). The germline gives CDR1 SGHNT, CDR2 YYREEE (reference sequence). V was trimmed by 3 bases and J by 6 bases, leaving 21 bases between them. The CDR3 runs 16 residues.